The source of this T cell receptor beta chain is a study of shared clonotypes between healthy human individuals. As handled by the study authors: Junction-only sequences without quality scores came from ImmunoSEQ, so filtering differed. Generated by immunoSEQ multiplex PCR, the TCRdb table keeps only in-frame clones and is missing some. V, J and clone size reflect that table, while D and trimming were determined from the DNA. The sample holds about 190,000 clones, roughly 70% seen once. The CDR3 totals 14 residues. CDR1 MNHEY and CDR2 SMNVEV come from the germline V gene (reference sequence). V gave up 10 bases and J gave up 2 bases, with 18 bases separating them.

The rearrangement uses TRBV27 and TRBJ2-7; D may be TRBD2 (6 bases). Sequencing used memory CD4+ T cells sorted from blood. This sample's subset: CD45RA-negative fraction. This clonotype was sampled from a man aged 30-40 years in good health. Written as DNA, the CDR3 is TGTGCCACCACGAGGGCGGGAAAAGCCTACGAGCAGTACTTC. Its protein is CATTRAGKAYEQYF.